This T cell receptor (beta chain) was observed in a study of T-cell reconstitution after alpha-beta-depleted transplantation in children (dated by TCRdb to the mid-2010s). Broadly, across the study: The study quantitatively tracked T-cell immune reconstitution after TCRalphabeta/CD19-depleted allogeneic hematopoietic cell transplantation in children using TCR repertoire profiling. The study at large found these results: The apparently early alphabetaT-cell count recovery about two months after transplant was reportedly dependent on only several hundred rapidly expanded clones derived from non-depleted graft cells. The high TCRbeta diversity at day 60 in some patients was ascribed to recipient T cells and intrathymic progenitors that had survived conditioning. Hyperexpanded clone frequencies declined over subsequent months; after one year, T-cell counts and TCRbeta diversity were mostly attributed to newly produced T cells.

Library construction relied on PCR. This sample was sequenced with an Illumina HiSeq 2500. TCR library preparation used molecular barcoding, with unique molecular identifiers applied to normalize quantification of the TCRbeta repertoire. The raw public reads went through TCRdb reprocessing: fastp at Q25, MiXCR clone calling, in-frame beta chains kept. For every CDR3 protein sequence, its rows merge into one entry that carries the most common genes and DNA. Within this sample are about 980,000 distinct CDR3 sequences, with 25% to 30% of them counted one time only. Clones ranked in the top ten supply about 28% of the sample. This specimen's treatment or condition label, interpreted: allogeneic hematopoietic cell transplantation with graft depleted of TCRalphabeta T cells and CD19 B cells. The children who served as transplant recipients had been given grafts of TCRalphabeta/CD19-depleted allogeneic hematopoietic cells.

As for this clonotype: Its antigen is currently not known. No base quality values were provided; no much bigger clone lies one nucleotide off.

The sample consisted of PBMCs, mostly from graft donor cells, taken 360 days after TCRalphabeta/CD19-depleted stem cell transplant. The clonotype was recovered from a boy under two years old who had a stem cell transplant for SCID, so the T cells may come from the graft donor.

The base sequence is TGCAGTGCCCCGGGGCAACAGAATGAAAAACTGTTTTTT. Its protein product is CSAPGQQNEKLFF. Recombination joined TRBV20-1 with TRBJ1-4; 5 matching bases give a weak D call of TRBD1. The CDR3 holds 13 amino acids from the cysteine to the phenylalanine. Kept here is only the CDR3 DNA, which spans 39 bases and is read in frame from base 1. The germline V gene (reference sequence) sets CDR1 to DFQATT and CDR2 to SNEGSKA. Deletion took 6 bases off V and 5 bases off J, with a span of 13 bases between the germline ends.